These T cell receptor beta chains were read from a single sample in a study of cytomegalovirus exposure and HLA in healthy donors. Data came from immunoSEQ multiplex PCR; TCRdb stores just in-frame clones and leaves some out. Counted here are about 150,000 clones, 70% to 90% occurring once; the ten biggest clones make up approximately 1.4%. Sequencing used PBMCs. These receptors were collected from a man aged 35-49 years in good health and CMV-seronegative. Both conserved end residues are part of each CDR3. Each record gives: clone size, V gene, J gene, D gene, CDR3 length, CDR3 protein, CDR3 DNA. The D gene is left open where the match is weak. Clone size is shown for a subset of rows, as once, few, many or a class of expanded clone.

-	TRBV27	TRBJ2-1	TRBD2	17	CASSLSDPSGRGHEQFF	TGTGCCAGCAGTTTATCCGATCCTAGCGGGAGGGGCCATGAGCAGTTCTTC
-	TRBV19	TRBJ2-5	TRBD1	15	CASSILPGQKETQYF	TGTGCCAGTAGTATCCTTCCGGGACAGAAAGAGACCCAGTACTTC
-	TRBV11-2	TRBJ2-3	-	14	CASSLVGGVDTQYF	TGTGCCAGCAGCTTAGTCGGGGGAGTAGATACGCAGTATTTT
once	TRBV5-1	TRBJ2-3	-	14	CASSLRSLRDTQYF	TGCGCCAGCAGCTTGAGGAGTCTCCGAGATACGCAGTATTTT
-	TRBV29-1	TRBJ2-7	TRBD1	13	CSVDVTGSDEQYF	TGCAGCGTTGACGTGACAGGGAGCGACGAGCAGTACTTC
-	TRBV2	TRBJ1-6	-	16	CASSEVQPPYNSPLHF	TGTGCCAGCAGTGAAGTACAGCCACCCTATAATTCACCCCTCCACTTT
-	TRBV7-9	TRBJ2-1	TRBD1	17	CASSFETGFNSYNEQFF	TGTGCCAGCAGCTTTGAGACAGGGTTCAACTCCTACAATGAGCAGTTCTTC
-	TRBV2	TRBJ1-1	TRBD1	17	CASSSLDRGLWNTEAFF	TGTGCCAGCAGTTCCCTGGACAGGGGCCTCTGGAACACTGAAGCTTTCTTT
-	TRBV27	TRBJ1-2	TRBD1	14	CASRGTGGTYGYTF	TGTGCCAGCCGAGGGACAGGGGGAACCTATGGCTACACCTTC
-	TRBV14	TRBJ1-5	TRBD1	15	CASSHGQGLDQPQHF	TGTGCCAGCAGCCATGGACAGGGGCTGGATCAGCCCCAGCATTTT
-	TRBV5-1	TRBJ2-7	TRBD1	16	CASSTVEGAISHEQYF	TGCGCCAGCAGCACGGTAGAGGGGGCGATTTCCCACGAGCAGTACTTC
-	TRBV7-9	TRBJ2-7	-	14	CASSPARAIYEQYF	TGTGCCAGCAGCCCCGCCAGGGCGATCTACGAGCAGTACTTC
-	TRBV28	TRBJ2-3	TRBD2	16	CASSPLTSGYTDTQYF	TGTGCCAGCAGTCCTCTCACTAGCGGTTACACAGATACGCAGTATTTT
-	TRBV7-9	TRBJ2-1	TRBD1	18	CASSPPLGGDRGFNEQFF	TGTGCCAGCAGCCCGCCATTGGGGGGGGACAGGGGTTTTAATGAGCAGTTCTTC
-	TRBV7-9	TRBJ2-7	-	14	CASSLAGRSYEQYF	TGTGCCAGCAGCTTAGCTGGTCGCTCCTACGAGCAGTACTTC
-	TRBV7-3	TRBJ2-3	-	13	CASSLTRGGTQYF	TGTGCCAGCAGCTTAACGCGAGGAGGTACGCAGTATTTT
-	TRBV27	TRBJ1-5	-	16	CASSSTQFISNQPQHF	TGTGCCAGCAGTTCCACCCAGTTCATTAGCAATCAGCCCCAGCATTTT
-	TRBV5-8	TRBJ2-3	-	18	CASSLRTSSNRITDTQYF	TGTGCCAGCAGCTTGCGGACATCCTCAAATCGGATCACAGATACGCAGTATTTT
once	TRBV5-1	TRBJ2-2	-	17	CASRIQGSTFNTGELFF	TGCGCCAGCAGAATCCAGGGGTCCACTTTTAACACCGGGGAGCTGTTTTTT
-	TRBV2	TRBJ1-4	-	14	CASSDAWRDEKLFF	TGTGCCAGCAGTGACGCCTGGAGGGATGAAAAACTGTTTTTT
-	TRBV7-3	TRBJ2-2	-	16	CASSGADSPNTGELFF	TGTGCCAGCAGCGGCGCGGACAGCCCGAACACCGGGGAGCTGTTTTTT
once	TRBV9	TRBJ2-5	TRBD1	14	CASSPRTGVETQYF	TGTGCCAGCAGCCCCAGGACAGGGGTAGAGACCCAGTACTTC
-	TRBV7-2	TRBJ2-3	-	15	CASSLIRTSTDTQYF	TGTGCCAGCAGTTTAATCCGTACTAGCACAGATACGCAGTATTTT
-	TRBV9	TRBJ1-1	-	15	CASSFGGTFNTEAFF	TGTGCCAGCAGCTTTGGGGGGACCTTCAACACTGAAGCTTTCTTT
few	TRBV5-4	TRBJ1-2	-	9	CASSPYYTF	TGTGCCAGCAGCCCTTACTACACCTTC
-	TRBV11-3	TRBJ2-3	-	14	CASSPGKSTDTQYF	TGTGCCAGCAGCCCCGGGAAAAGCACAGATACGCAGTATTTT
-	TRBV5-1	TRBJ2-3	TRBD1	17	CASSYGTGGLSTDTQYF	TGCGCCAGCAGTTACGGAACAGGGGGCCTTAGTACAGATACGCAGTATTTT
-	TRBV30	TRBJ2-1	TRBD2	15	CAWSVVGRYYNEQFF	TGTGCCTGGAGTGTAGTCGGGAGGTACTACAATGAGCAGTTCTTC
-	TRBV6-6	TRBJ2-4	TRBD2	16	CASSLGTSGRNHIQYF	TGTGCCAGCAGCCTAGGGACTAGCGGGAGGAATCACATTCAGTACTTC
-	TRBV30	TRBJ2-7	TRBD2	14	CAWRGGRAFYEQYF	TGTGCCTGGCGTGGCGGGAGAGCCTTCTACGAGCAGTACTTC
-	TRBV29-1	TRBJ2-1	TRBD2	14	CSVEKTSGYNEQFF	TGCAGCGTTGAAAAAACTAGCGGGTACAATGAGCAGTTCTTC
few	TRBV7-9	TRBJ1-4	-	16	CASSFSYRATNEKLFF	TGTGCCAGCAGCTTTTCATACAGAGCAACTAATGAAAAACTGTTTTTT
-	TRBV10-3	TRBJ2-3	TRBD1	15	CAISVNRGSTDTQYF	TGTGCCATCAGCGTAAACAGGGGAAGCACAGATACGCAGTATTTT
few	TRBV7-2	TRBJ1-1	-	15	CASSLVWSTNTEAFF	TGTGCCAGCAGCTTAGTTTGGAGTACGAACACTGAAGCTTTCTTT
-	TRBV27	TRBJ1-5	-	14	CASSLAGVNQPQHF	TGTGCCAGCAGTTTAGCCGGGGTGAATCAGCCCCAGCATTTT
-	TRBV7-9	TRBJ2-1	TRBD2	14	CASSPRGGNNEQFF	TGTGCCAGCAGCCCTCGGGGGGGGAACAATGAGCAGTTCTTC
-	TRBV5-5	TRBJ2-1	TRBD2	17	CASSLGAGGFSYNEQFF	TGTGCCAGCAGCTTGGGAGCGGGAGGTTTCTCCTACAATGAGCAGTTCTTC
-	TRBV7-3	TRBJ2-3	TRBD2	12	CASSQGLGAQYF	TGTGCCAGCAGCCAGGGACTAGGAGCGCAGTATTTT
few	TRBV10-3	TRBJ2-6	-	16	CAISGTNPSGANVLTF	TGTGCCATCAGCGGCACTAACCCTTCTGGGGCCAACGTCCTGACTTTC
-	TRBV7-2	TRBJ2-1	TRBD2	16	CASSGGGGSSYNEQFF	TGTGCCAGCAGCGGCGGGGGGGGGAGCTCCTACAATGAGCAGTTCTTC
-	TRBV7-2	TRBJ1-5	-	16	CASSLAAGGSNQPQHF	TGTGCCAGCAGCTTAGCAGCTGGGGGGAGCAATCAGCCCCAGCATTTT
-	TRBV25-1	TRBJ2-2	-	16	CASSEIGAENTGELFF	TGTGCCAGCAGTGAAATAGGGGCAGAGAACACCGGGGAGCTGTTTTTT
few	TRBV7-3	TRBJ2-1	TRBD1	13	CASSRGTDNEQFF	TGTGCCAGCAGCAGGGGGACAGACAATGAGCAGTTCTTC
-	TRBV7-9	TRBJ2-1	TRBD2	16	CASSPTGTSVYNEQFF	TGTGCCAGCAGCCCTACCGGGACTAGCGTCTACAATGAGCAGTTCTTC
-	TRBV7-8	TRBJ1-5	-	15	CASSSGAGEDQPQHF	TGTGCCAGCAGCAGCGGGGCAGGGGAGGATCAGCCCCAGCATTTT
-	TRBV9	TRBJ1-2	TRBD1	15	CASSVDLQGAFGYTF	TGTGCCAGCAGCGTAGATTTGCAGGGGGCTTTTGGCTACACCTTC
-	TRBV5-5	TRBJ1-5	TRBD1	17	CASSLEGTGGSNQPQHF	TGTGCCAGCAGCTTGGAGGGGACAGGGGGCAGCAATCAGCCCCAGCATTTT
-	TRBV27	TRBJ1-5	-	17	CASSLSSRADFMGPQHF	TGTGCCAGCAGTTTAAGCTCCAGGGCCGACTTTATGGGACCCCAGCATTTT
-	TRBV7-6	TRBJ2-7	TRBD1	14	CASSLRTGGYEQYF	TGTGCCAGCAGCTTACGGACAGGGGGCTACGAGCAGTACTTC
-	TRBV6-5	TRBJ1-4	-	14	CASSFNGDNEKLFF	TGTGCCAGCAGTTTCAACGGGGATAATGAAAAACTGTTTTTT
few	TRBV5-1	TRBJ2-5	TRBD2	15	CASSLEVAGQETQYF	TGCGCCAGCAGCTTGGAAGTAGCGGGGCAAGAGACCCAGTACTTC
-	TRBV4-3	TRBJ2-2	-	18	CASSQDHMLVFDTGELFF	TGCGCCAGCAGCCAAGATCATATGCTAGTTTTTGACACCGGGGAGCTGTTTTTT
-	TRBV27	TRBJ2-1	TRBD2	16	CASSLLGGSSYNEQFF	TGTGCCAGCAGTTTATTGGGCGGGAGCTCCTACAATGAGCAGTTCTTC
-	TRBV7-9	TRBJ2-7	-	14	CASSLLTTNYEQYF	TGTGCCAGCAGCTTATTAACGACAAATTACGAGCAGTACTTC
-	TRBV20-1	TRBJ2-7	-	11	CSARGAGEQYF	TGCAGTGCTAGAGGGGCGGGGGAGCAGTACTTC
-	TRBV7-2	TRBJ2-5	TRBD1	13	CASSRDRGETQYF	TGTGCCAGCAGCAGGGACAGGGGGGAGACCCAGTACTTC
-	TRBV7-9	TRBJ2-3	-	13	CASSPRELGTQYF	TGTGCCAGCAGCCCCCGGGAGCTGGGTACGCAGTATTTT
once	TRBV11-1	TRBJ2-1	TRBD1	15	CASLGKQGARDEQFF	TGTGCCAGCCTTGGGAAACAGGGGGCGCGCGATGAGCAGTTCTTC